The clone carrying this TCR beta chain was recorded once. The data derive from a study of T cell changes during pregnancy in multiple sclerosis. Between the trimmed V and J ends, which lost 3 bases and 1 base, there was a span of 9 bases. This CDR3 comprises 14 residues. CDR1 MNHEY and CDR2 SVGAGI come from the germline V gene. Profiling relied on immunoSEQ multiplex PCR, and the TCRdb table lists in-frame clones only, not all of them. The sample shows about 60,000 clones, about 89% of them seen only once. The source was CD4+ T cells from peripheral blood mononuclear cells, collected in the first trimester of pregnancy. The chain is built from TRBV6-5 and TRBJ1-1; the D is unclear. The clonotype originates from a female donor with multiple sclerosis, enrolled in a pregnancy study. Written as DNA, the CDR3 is TGTGCCAGCAGTTATTCCGCAGGGAACACTGAAGCTTTCTTT. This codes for CASSYSAGNTEAFF.